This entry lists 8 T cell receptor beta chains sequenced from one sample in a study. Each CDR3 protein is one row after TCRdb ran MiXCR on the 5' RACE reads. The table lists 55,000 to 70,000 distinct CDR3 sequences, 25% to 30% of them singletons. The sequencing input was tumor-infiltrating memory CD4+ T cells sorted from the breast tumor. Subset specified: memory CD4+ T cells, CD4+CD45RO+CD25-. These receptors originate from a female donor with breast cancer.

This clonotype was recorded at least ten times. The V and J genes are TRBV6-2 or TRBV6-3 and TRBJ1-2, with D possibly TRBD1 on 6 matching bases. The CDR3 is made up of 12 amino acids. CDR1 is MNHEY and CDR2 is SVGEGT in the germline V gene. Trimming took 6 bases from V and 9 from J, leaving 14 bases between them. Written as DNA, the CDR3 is TGTGCCAGCAGGCACAGGGAAAGGAGCTACACCTTC. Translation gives CASRHRERSYTF.

The CDR3 nucleotides read TGTGCCAGCAGCCCCCCTTGGGAGGCCCCCTCCTACAATGAGCAGTTCTTC. Translating it yields CASSPPWEAPSYNEQFF. This chain uses TRBV7-3 with TRBJ2-1; maybe TRBD2 (6 bases). Looked up from germline, CDR1 is SGHTA and CDR2 is FQGTGA. V lost 5 bases, J lost 0 bases, and 17 bases lay in between. This CDR3 has 17 amino acids.

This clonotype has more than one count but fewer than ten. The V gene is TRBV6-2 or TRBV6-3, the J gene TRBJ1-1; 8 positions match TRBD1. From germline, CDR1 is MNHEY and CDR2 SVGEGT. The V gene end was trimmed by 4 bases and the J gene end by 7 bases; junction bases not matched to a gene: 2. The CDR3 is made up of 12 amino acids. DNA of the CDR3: TGTGCCAGCAGTTTCACAGGGGGTGAAGCTTTCTTT. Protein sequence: CASSFTGGEAFF.

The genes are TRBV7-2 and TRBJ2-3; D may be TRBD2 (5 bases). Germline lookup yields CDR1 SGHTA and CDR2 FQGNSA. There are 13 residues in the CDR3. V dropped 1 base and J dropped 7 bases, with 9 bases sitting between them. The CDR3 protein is CASSLGERNTQYF. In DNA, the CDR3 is TGTGCCAGCAGCTTAGGGGAGAGAAATACGCAGTATTTT.

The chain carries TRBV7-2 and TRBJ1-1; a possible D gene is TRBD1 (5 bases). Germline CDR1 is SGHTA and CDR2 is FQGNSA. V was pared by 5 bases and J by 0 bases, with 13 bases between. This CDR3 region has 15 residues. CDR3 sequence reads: CASSAGLNLNTEAFF. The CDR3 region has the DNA TGTGCCAGCAGCGCGGGACTAAATTTGAACACTGAAGCTTTCTTT.

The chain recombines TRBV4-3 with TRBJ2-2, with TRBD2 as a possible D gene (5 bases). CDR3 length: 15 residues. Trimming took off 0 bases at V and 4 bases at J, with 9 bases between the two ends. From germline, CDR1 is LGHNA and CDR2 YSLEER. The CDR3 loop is CASSQDPEGTGELFF. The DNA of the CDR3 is TGCGCCAGCAGCCAAGATCCCGAGGGCACCGGGGAGCTGTTTTTT.

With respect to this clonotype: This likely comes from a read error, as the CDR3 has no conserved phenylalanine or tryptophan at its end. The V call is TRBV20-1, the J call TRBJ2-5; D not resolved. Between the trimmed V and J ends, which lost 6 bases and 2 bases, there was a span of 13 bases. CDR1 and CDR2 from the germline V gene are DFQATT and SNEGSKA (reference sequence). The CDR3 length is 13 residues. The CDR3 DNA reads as TGCAGTGCCCACCCCAGCAGTCAAGAGACCCAGTACGTC. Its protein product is CSAHPSSQETQYV.

This CDR3 is CASSLNSLSRNEQFF. CDR3 in DNA: TGTGCCAGCAGCTTAAACAGCTTATCGAGGAATGAGCAGTTCTTC. The chain employs TRBV11-3 and TRBJ2-1; D uncertain. Germline CDR1 SGHNT, CDR2 YENEEA. The ends were cut back, 2 bases at V and 7 bases at J, with 15 bases in the middle. This CDR3 has 15 residues.